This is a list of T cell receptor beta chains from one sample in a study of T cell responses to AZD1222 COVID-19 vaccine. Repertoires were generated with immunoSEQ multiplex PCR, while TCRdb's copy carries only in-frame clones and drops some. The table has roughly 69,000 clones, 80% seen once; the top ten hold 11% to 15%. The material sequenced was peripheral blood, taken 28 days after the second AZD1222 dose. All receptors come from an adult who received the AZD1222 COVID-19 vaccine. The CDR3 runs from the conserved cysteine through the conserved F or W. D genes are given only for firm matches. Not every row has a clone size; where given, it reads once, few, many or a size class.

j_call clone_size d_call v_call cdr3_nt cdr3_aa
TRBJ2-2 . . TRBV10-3 TGTGCCATCAGTGTCGGTCCGAACACCGGGGAGCTGTTTTTT CAISVGPNTGELFF
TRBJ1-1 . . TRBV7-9 TGTGCCAGCAGGTACAGGGCTGAAGCTTTCTTT CASRYRAEAFF
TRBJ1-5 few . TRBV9 TGTGCCAGCAGCGTAGGTTCAGGGATGAATCAGCCCCAGCATTTT CASSVGSGMNQPQHF
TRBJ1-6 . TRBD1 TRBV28 TGTGCCAGCAGCAGGGGGCAAGGGTCACCCCTCCACTTT CASSRGQGSPLHF
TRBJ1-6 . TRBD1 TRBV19 TGTGCCAGTAGTATAGGACAGGGGGCATCCTATAATTCACCCCTCCACTTT CASSIGQGASYNSPLHF
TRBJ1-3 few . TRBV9 TGTGCCAGCAGCGTCGGGCAGGGAAAGAACACCATATATTTT CASSVGQGKNTIYF
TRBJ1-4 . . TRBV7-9 TGTGCCAGCAGCCCCATGACAGGCCTTAATGAAAAACTGTTTTTT CASSPMTGLNEKLFF
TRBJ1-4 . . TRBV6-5 TGTGCCAGCATTAACGGCCATACTAATGAAAAACTGTTTTTT CASINGHTNEKLFF
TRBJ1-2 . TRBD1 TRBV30 TGTGCCTGGAGTCGGGACAGGCCCTATGGCTACACCTTC CAWSRDRPYGYTF
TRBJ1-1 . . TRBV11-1 TGTGCCAGCAGCCTAAAAGAGCTGAACACTGAAGCTTTCTTT CASSLKELNTEAFF
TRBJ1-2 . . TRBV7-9 TGTGCCAGCAGCCAAGACGGCGTCTATGGCTACACCTTC CASSQDGVYGYTF
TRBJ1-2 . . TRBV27 TGTGCCAGCAGTTTGGTTTTTCAGAGTAACTATGGCTACACCTTC CASSLVFQSNYGYTF
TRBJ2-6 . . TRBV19 TGTGCCAACACCAGTCTGGACACGAGCTCTGGGGCCAACGTCCTGACTTTC CANTSLDTSSGANVLTF
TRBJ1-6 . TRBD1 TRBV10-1 TGCGCCAGCAGCACAGGGGTGAAGAATTCACCCCTCCACTTT CASSTGVKNSPLHF
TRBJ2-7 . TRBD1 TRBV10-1 TGCGCCAGCAGTGAGTTCCAATTTGGGACAGGGGAGAAGGAGCAGTACTTC CASSEFQFGTGEKEQYF
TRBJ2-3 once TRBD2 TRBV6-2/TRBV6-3 TGTGCCAGCAGTTACCGTAGACTAGCTGGAGATACGCAGTATTTT CASSYRRLAGDTQYF
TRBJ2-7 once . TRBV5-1 TGCGCCAGCAGCTTGCAGGGGAGTGAGCAGTACTTC CASSLQGSEQYF
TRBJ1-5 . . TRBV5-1 TGCGCCAGCAGCCTATCGGGGGACAATCAGCCCCAGCATTTT CASSLSGDNQPQHF
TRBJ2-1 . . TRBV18 TGTGCCAGCTCACCTTCGTTAGACAATGAGCAGTTCTTC CASSPSLDNEQFF
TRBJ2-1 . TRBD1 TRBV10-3 TGTGCCATCAGTGACGTTGGAGGACAGGGGGTCAATGAGCAGTTCTTC CAISDVGGQGVNEQFF
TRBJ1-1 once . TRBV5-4 TGTGCCAGCAGCTTGGATGTAGCCCATGCTTTCTTT CASSLDVAHAFF
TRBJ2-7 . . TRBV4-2 TGTGCCAGCAGCCAAGGGGGGGCAGGGGACGAGCAGTACTTC CASSQGGAGDEQYF